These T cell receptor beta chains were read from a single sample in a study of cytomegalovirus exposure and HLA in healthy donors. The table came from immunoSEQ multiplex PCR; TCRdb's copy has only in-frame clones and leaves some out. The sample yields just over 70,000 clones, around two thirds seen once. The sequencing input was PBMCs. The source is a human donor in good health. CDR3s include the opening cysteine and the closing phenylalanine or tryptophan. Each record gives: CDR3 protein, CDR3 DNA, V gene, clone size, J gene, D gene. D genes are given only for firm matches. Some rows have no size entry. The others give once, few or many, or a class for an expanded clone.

CAINRSPRGETQYF,TGTGCCATCAACAGGAGCCCCAGGGGAGAGACCCAGTACTTC,TRBV10-3,NA,TRBJ2-5,NA
CASQTGVGSYEQYF,TGTGCCAGCCAAACGGGGGTCGGGTCCTACGAGCAGTACTTC,TRBV7-2,NA,TRBJ2-7,NA
CAWSVRRKGGYGYTF,TGTGCCTGGAGTGTACGTCGGAAGGGAGGCTATGGCTACACCTTC,TRBV30,NA,TRBJ1-2,NA
CASSLRGPSGIANTGELFF,TGTGCCAGCAGCTTACGCGGACCCTCAGGGATCGCGAACACCGGGGAGCTGTTTTTT,TRBV5-4,NA,TRBJ2-2,NA
CASSLPRLAGGHYEQYF,TGTGCCAGCAGCCTCCCGAGACTAGCGGGAGGGCACTACGAGCAGTACTTC,TRBV11-2,NA,TRBJ2-7,TRBD2
CASSQVPMNTEAFF,TGCGCCAGCAGCCAAGTTCCCATGAACACTGAAGCTTTCTTT,TRBV4-1,NA,TRBJ1-1,NA
CASATRRGGNYGYTF,TGTGCCAGCGCAACCCGGCGGGGCGGTAACTATGGCTACACCTTC,TRBV6-5,NA,TRBJ1-2,NA
CASSLEGTSGDNEQFF,TGTGCCAGCAGCCTAGAAGGGACTAGCGGGGACAATGAGCAGTTCTTC,TRBV7-3,NA,TRBJ2-1,TRBD2
CASRLDLGGNTEAFF,TGTGCAAGTCGCTTAGACTTAGGGGGTAACACTGAAGCTTTCTTT,TRBV12-2,NA,TRBJ1-1,NA
CASSLDGSSYEQYF,TGTGCCAGCAGCTTGGACGGGAGCTCCTACGAGCAGTACTTC,TRBV7-2,NA,TRBJ2-7,NA
CAWSPSGRGTDTQYF,TGTGCCTGGAGTCCAAGCGGGAGGGGGACAGATACGCAGTATTTT,TRBV30,NA,TRBJ2-3,TRBD2
CASSLGLADGELFF,TGCGCCAGCAGCTTGGGACTAGCGGACGGGGAGCTGTTTTTT,TRBV5-1,NA,TRBJ2-2,TRBD2
CASSPGDKYEQYF,TGTGCCAGCTCACCCGGGGACAAGTACGAGCAGTACTTC,TRBV18,few,TRBJ2-7,NA
CASSPMGALLYEQYF,TGTGCCAGCAGCCCTATGGGGGCTCTGCTTTACGAGCAGTACTTC,TRBV7-9,NA,TRBJ2-7,NA
CASSVGTGNSEAFF,TGTGCCAGCAGTGTTGGCACAGGGAACTCGGAAGCTTTCTTT,TRBV25-1,NA,TRBJ1-1,NA
CAWSVLASKGNEQFF,TGTGCCTGGAGTGTACTAGCGTCAAAAGGGAATGAGCAGTTCTTC,TRBV30,NA,TRBJ2-1,TRBD2
CAISEDQDWDSSYEQYF,TGTGCCATCAGCGAAGATCAAGACTGGGACAGCTCCTACGAGCAGTACTTC,TRBV10-3,NA,TRBJ2-7,TRBD1
CASSQETSSYETQYF,TGCGCCAGCAGTCAAGAAACTAGTTCGTATGAGACCCAGTACTTC,TRBV4-1,NA,TRBJ2-5,NA
CASSLPRYGYTF,TGTGCCAGCAGCTTGCCGAGGTATGGCTACACCTTC,TRBV5-4,NA,TRBJ1-2,NA
CASTGGFETQYF,TGTGCCTCCACCGGGGGTTTCGAGACCCAGTACTTC,TRBV30,NA,TRBJ2-5,NA
CASSLDERDKGYTF,TGTGCCAGCAGCTTGGACGAGAGGGATAAAGGCTACACCTTC,TRBV5-4,NA,TRBJ1-2,NA
CAWSVPGTGGREQFF,TGTGCCTGGAGTGTGCCCGGGACAGGGGGCCGTGAGCAGTTCTTC,TRBV30,NA,TRBJ2-1,TRBD1
CASSKGSSGNTIYF,TGTGCCAGCAGTAAGGGGTCCTCTGGAAACACCATATATTTT,TRBV25-1,NA,TRBJ1-3,NA
CASSPLAGGGETQYF,TGTGCCAGCAGCCCACTAGCGGGAGGGGGGGAGACCCAGTACTTC,TRBV9,NA,TRBJ2-5,TRBD2
CAWSVPFGLAADTQYF,TGTGCCTGGAGTGTACCCTTTGGGCTAGCCGCAGATACGCAGTATTTT,TRBV30,NA,TRBJ2-3,NA
CASSYWGPSYEQYF,TGTGCCAGCAGTTACTGGGGGCCCTCCTACGAGCAGTACTTC,TRBV6-5,few,TRBJ2-7,NA
CASSDPQGMGDLHIGELFF,TGTGCCAGCAGTGATCCCCAAGGTATGGGCGACCTCCATATCGGGGAGCTGTTTTTT,TRBV2,NA,TRBJ2-2,NA
CASSYRTYSPLHF,TGTGCCAGCAGTTATCGGACTTATTCACCCCTCCACTTT,TRBV27,NA,TRBJ1-6,NA
CASSSFGGGETQYF,TGTGCCTCTTCCTCCTTCGGGGGAGGGGAGACCCAGTACTTC,TRBV5-5,few,TRBJ2-5,TRBD2
CASSFGPGGTEAFF,TGCGCCAGCAGCTTTGGGCCAGGGGGCACTGAAGCTTTCTTT,TRBV5-1,NA,TRBJ1-1,TRBD1
CAWSPGIPYEQYF,TGTGCCTGGAGCCCCGGGATTCCCTACGAGCAGTACTTC,TRBV30,NA,TRBJ2-7,NA
CASSPQGYTEAFF,TGTGCCAGCAGCCCCCAGGGTTACACTGAAGCTTTCTTT,TRBV11-2,few,TRBJ1-1,NA
CASSIFSETEAFF,TGTGCCAGTAGTATATTTTCGGAGACTGAAGCTTTCTTT,TRBV19,few,TRBJ1-1,NA
CASSVDPVTYNEQFF,TGTGCCAGCAGCGTAGACCCAGTAACCTACAATGAGCAGTTCTTC,TRBV9,few,TRBJ2-1,NA
CASSLAGAAGDTEAFF,TGTGCCAGCAGCTTGGCCGGGGCGGCAGGGGACACTGAAGCTTTCTTT,TRBV5-4,once,TRBJ1-1,NA